The subject of this entry is one T cell receptor beta chain. The target antigen is unknown. The data are from a study of T cells in localized non-small cell lung cancer. Study-wide results and limits: One tumor region alone was sequenced, and heterogeneity therefore remains possible.

Germline CDR1 reads MNHEY; CDR2 reads SMNVEV (reference sequence). V was clipped by 7 bases and J by 8 bases, with 10 bases between them. The CDR3 totals 11 residues. The data were produced by immunoSEQ multiplex PCR, yet TCRdb's version contains in-frame clones alone and is incomplete. The sample has 20,000 to 30,000 clones, about 86% seen once; the top ten hold more than 4.5%. This TCR was sampled from a man between 40 and 69 years old with stage II lung adenocarcinoma. The chain couples TRBV27 to TRBJ2-3, with D possibly being TRBD2 (6 bases). The sequences come from PBMCs, collected before any cancer treatment. The CDR3: CASKLAVTQYF. CDR3 in DNA: TGTGCCAGCAAATTAGCGGTTACGCAGTATTTT.